These T cell receptor beta chains were read from a single sample in a study of beta chain features in type 1 diabetes. TCRdb keeps only in-frame clones here, not all; method: immunoSEQ multiplex PCR. The sample includes about 620,000 clones, about 14% of them seen just once. Input material: naive CD4+ T cells from blood. These TCRs come from a man aged 18 to 30 in good health. Both conserved end residues are part of each CDR3. Each record gives: J gene, D gene, V gene, CDR3 length, clone size, CDR3 DNA, CDR3 protein. The D gene is left open where the match is weak. Only some rows state a clone size, as once, few, many or a class for expanded clones.

j_gene: TRBJ2-2; d_gene: .; v_gene: TRBV19; len: 15; abundance: .; CDR3nt: TGTGCCAGTAGTAGTGGACAGACGAACACCGGGGAGCTGTTTTTT; CDR3aa: CASSSGQTNTGELFF
j_gene: TRBJ1-2; d_gene: TRBD1; v_gene: TRBV5-1; len: 15; abundance: .; CDR3nt: TGCGCCAGCAGCTCCACAGGGGAAGCTAACTATGGCTACACCTTC; CDR3aa: CASSSTGEANYGYTF
j_gene: TRBJ1-5; d_gene: .; v_gene: TRBV14; len: 13; abundance: .; CDR3nt: TGTGCCAGCAGCCGCGGGGGGAATCAGCCCCAGCATTTT; CDR3aa: CASSRGGNQPQHF
j_gene: TRBJ2-7; d_gene: TRBD1; v_gene: TRBV29-1; len: 12; abundance: .; CDR3nt: TGCAGCGTTGGGACAGGGTCCTACGAGCAGTACTTC; CDR3aa: CSVGTGSYEQYF
j_gene: TRBJ2-1; d_gene: TRBD2; v_gene: TRBV29-1; len: 17; abundance: .; CDR3nt: TGCAGTGTTCCCCAAACGCAACTAGCGGGATACTACAATGAGCAGTTCTTC; CDR3aa: CSVPQTQLAGYYNEQFF
j_gene: TRBJ2-3; d_gene: .; v_gene: TRBV15; len: 15; abundance: few; CDR3nt: TGTGCCACCAGCAGAGCTAGTTTTAGCACAGATACGCAGTATTTT; CDR3aa: CATSRASFSTDTQYF
j_gene: TRBJ2-7; d_gene: TRBD1; v_gene: TRBV4-3; len: 16; abundance: few; CDR3nt: TGCGCCAGCAGCCTTCCCGGGACAGGTACGATGTACGAGCAGTACTTC; CDR3aa: CASSLPGTGTMYEQYF
j_gene: TRBJ1-1; d_gene: TRBD1; v_gene: TRBV19; len: 13; abundance: .; CDR3nt: TGTGCCAGTAGTATGGGGACAGTCTTTGAAGCTTTCTTT; CDR3aa: CASSMGTVFEAFF
j_gene: TRBJ2-7; d_gene: .; v_gene: TRBV7-2; len: 17; abundance: few; CDR3nt: TGTGCCAGCAGCTTAGCGGAGTCAGGCGACACAACCTACGAGCAGTACTTC; CDR3aa: CASSLAESGDTTYEQYF
j_gene: TRBJ1-2; d_gene: .; v_gene: TRBV28; len: 13; abundance: few; CDR3nt: TGTGCCAGCAGTACTCCATCCAGGGACGGCTACACCTTC; CDR3aa: CASSTPSRDGYTF
j_gene: TRBJ2-7; d_gene: .; v_gene: TRBV7-2; len: 13; abundance: few; CDR3nt: TGTGCCAGCAGAGCCTCTAGCAGCTACGAGCAGTACTTC; CDR3aa: CASRASSSYEQYF
j_gene: TRBJ2-7; d_gene: TRBD1; v_gene: TRBV9; len: 15; abundance: .; CDR3nt: TGTGCCAGCAGCGTCAGTGGGACAGCAACCTACGAGCAGTACTTC; CDR3aa: CASSVSGTATYEQYF
j_gene: TRBJ2-6; d_gene: .; v_gene: TRBV19; len: 14; abundance: .; CDR3nt: TGTGCCAGTAGTATCCTGACTGGGGCCAACGTCCTGACTTTC; CDR3aa: CASSILTGANVLTF
j_gene: TRBJ2-3; d_gene: .; v_gene: TRBV28; len: 17; abundance: few; CDR3nt: TGTGCCAGCAGTTTATCACGAGGCGGATGGGGCGCAGATACGCAGTATTTT; CDR3aa: CASSLSRGGWGADTQYF
j_gene: TRBJ2-7; d_gene: TRBD1; v_gene: TRBV10-3; len: 16; abundance: few; CDR3nt: TGTGCCATCAGTGAGCTTTTAGGGACAGGAACCTACGAGCAGTACTTC; CDR3aa: CAISELLGTGTYEQYF
j_gene: TRBJ2-4; d_gene: TRBD1; v_gene: TRBV6-6; len: 16; abundance: .; CDR3nt: TGTGCCAGCAGTTACTCGTACAGGGGGCTCAGAAACATTCAGTACTTC; CDR3aa: CASSYSYRGLRNIQYF
j_gene: TRBJ2-3; d_gene: .; v_gene: TRBV5-1; len: 12; abundance: few; CDR3nt: TGCGCCAGCAGCTCTAGCACAGATACGCAGTATTTT; CDR3aa: CASSSSTDTQYF
j_gene: TRBJ2-7; d_gene: .; v_gene: TRBV5-6; len: 15; abundance: .; CDR3nt: TGTGCCAGCAGCTTGGCCCTCGGGCAGGGTGGGATACAGGACTTC; CDR3aa: CASSLALGQGGIQDF
j_gene: TRBJ1-1; d_gene: TRBD1; v_gene: TRBV25-1; len: 15; abundance: few; CDR3nt: TGTGCCAGCAGTGGGGCCGACAGGGTGAACACTGAAGCTTTCTTT; CDR3aa: CASSGADRVNTEAFF
j_gene: TRBJ2-7; d_gene: .; v_gene: TRBV4-1; len: 17; abundance: few; CDR3nt: TGCGCCAGCCCCCCCAACTACTCGGGGACACTGTCCTACGAGCAGTACTTC; CDR3aa: CASPPNYSGTLSYEQYF
j_gene: TRBJ2-2; d_gene: .; v_gene: TRBV30; len: 14; abundance: few; CDR3nt: TGTGCCTGGAGTGTACGAATGGCGGGCCGGGAGCTGTTTTTT; CDR3aa: CAWSVRMAGRELFF
j_gene: TRBJ1-1; d_gene: TRBD1; v_gene: TRBV18; len: 15; abundance: .; CDR3nt: TGTGCCAGCTCGGCGGGACAGGGGGTCCTCACTGAAGCTTTCTTT; CDR3aa: CASSAGQGVLTEAFF
j_gene: TRBJ2-5; d_gene: TRBD2; v_gene: TRBV14; len: 14; abundance: few; CDR3nt: TGTGCCAGCAGCCTTAGCGGGACATTGCAGACCCAGTACTTC; CDR3aa: CASSLSGTLQTQYF
j_gene: TRBJ2-7; d_gene: .; v_gene: TRBV7-2; len: 14; abundance: .; CDR3nt: TGTGCCAGCAGCTTCACTAAAAGCTCCTACGAGCAGTACTTC; CDR3aa: CASSFTKSSYEQYF
j_gene: TRBJ2-1; d_gene: TRBD1; v_gene: TRBV12-5; len: 15; abundance: few; CDR3nt: TGTGCTAGTGGTCAACGGACAGGGTGTTGCAATGAGCAGTTCTTC; CDR3aa: CASGQRTGCCNEQFF
j_gene: TRBJ1-5; d_gene: .; v_gene: TRBV28; len: 16; abundance: .; CDR3nt: TGTGCCAGCAGTTCCACTTCCGTCAATAGCAATCAGCCCCAGCATTTT; CDR3aa: CASSSTSVNSNQPQHF
j_gene: TRBJ1-1; d_gene: TRBD1; v_gene: TRBV9; len: 14; abundance: few; CDR3nt: TGTGCCAGCAGCACCGGGACAGGGGATACTGAAGCTTTCTTT; CDR3aa: CASSTGTGDTEAFF
j_gene: TRBJ2-3; d_gene: .; v_gene: TRBV11-3; len: 15; abundance: .; CDR3nt: TGTGCCAGCAGCTCAGGGGCACACAGGGCAGATACGCAGTATTTT; CDR3aa: CASSSGAHRADTQYF
j_gene: TRBJ2-4; d_gene: .; v_gene: TRBV7-2; len: 17; abundance: few; CDR3nt: TGTGCCAGCAGCTTATCCCCGTTTAGGCTAGCCAAAAACATTCAGTACTTC; CDR3aa: CASSLSPFRLAKNIQYF
j_gene: TRBJ2-7; d_gene: .; v_gene: TRBV28; len: 14; abundance: .; CDR3nt: TGTGCCAGCAGTTTACGACCGGGAGCCTACGAGCAGTACTTC; CDR3aa: CASSLRPGAYEQYF
j_gene: TRBJ2-5; d_gene: TRBD2; v_gene: TRBV7-2; len: 16; abundance: .; CDR3nt: TGTGCCAGCAGCTCGCGACTAGCGGGGGGGCAGGAGACCCAGTACTTC; CDR3aa: CASSSRLAGGQETQYF
j_gene: TRBJ2-7; d_gene: TRBD1; v_gene: TRBV2; len: 14; abundance: few; CDR3nt: TGTGCCAGCAGCTACCGGGACAGCTCCTACGAGCAGTACTTC; CDR3aa: CASSYRDSSYEQYF
j_gene: TRBJ1-3; d_gene: .; v_gene: TRBV27; len: 15; abundance: .; CDR3nt: TGTGCCAGCAGTCGGGGGGGCGTATCTGGAAACACCATATATTTT; CDR3aa: CASSRGGVSGNTIYF
j_gene: TRBJ1-2; d_gene: .; v_gene: TRBV4-3; len: 15; abundance: .; CDR3nt: TGCGCCAGCAGCCAAGACGGGGGCAGGGTGGGTGGCTACACCTTC; CDR3aa: CASSQDGGRVGGYTF
j_gene: TRBJ2-2; d_gene: TRBD1; v_gene: TRBV5-4; len: 16; abundance: .; CDR3nt: TGTGCCAGCAGCTGGACAGGGGGCCGGGGCACCGGGGAGCTGTTTTTT; CDR3aa: CASSWTGGRGTGELFF
j_gene: TRBJ2-7; d_gene: .; v_gene: TRBV27; len: 12; abundance: .; CDR3nt: TGTGCCAGCAGTTCAGGCCCGTACGAGCAGTACTTC; CDR3aa: CASSSGPYEQYF
j_gene: TRBJ1-2; d_gene: .; v_gene: TRBV7-2; len: 15; abundance: .; CDR3nt: TGTGCCAGCAGCCATTGGGACACGACTAACTATGGCTACACCTTC; CDR3aa: CASSHWDTTNYGYTF
j_gene: TRBJ1-5; d_gene: .; v_gene: TRBV11-3; len: 17; abundance: .; CDR3nt: TGTGCCAGCAGCTTAGTATTAGGATCGCGGAGCAATCAGCCCCAGCATTTT; CDR3aa: CASSLVLGSRSNQPQHF
j_gene: TRBJ2-7; d_gene: .; v_gene: TRBV7-2; len: 16; abundance: .; CDR3nt: TGTGCCAGCACCCAGGGGGGAGCGGGCCTTATCTACGAGCAGTACTTC; CDR3aa: CASTQGGAGLIYEQYF
j_gene: TRBJ2-2; d_gene: .; v_gene: TRBV7-3; len: 15; abundance: .; CDR3nt: TGTGCCAGCAGCCCCGACAGGCCGAACACCGGGGAGCTGTTTTTT; CDR3aa: CASSPDRPNTGELFF
j_gene: TRBJ2-6; d_gene: TRBD1; v_gene: TRBV2; len: 16; abundance: few; CDR3nt: TGTGCCTCCGTGAGGGACAGGGGCCCTGGGGCCAACGTCCTGACTTTC; CDR3aa: CASVRDRGPGANVLTF
j_gene: TRBJ2-2; d_gene: .; v_gene: TRBV6-5; len: 14; abundance: .; CDR3nt: TGTGCCAGCATCCAGGGAGGATTAGGCGGGGAGCTGTTTTTT; CDR3aa: CASIQGGLGGELFF
j_gene: TRBJ2-1; d_gene: TRBD1; v_gene: TRBV5-4; len: 16; abundance: few; CDR3nt: TGTGCCAGCAGCCGACCCGGGACAGGGGGCGCGGATGAGCAGTTCTTC; CDR3aa: CASSRPGTGGADEQFF
j_gene: TRBJ2-1; d_gene: TRBD2; v_gene: TRBV19; len: 16; abundance: few; CDR3nt: TGTGCCAGTAGCCCCACCCGGACTAGCGGCTACAATGAGCAGTTCTTC; CDR3aa: CASSPTRTSGYNEQFF
j_gene: TRBJ2-7; d_gene: .; v_gene: TRBV5-6; len: 11; abundance: .; CDR3nt: TGTGCCAGCAGCCGCTGGGACGAGCAGTACTTC; CDR3aa: CASSRWDEQYF
j_gene: TRBJ2-1; d_gene: TRBD1; v_gene: TRBV10-3; len: 15; abundance: few; CDR3nt: TGTGCCATCAGTGGAGACAGGGCCGTCTACAATGAGCAGTTCTTC; CDR3aa: CAISGDRAVYNEQFF
j_gene: TRBJ2-7; d_gene: .; v_gene: TRBV9; len: 14; abundance: .; CDR3nt: TGTGCCAGCAGCGTATACGGCGGTCCCTACGAGCAGTACTTC; CDR3aa: CASSVYGGPYEQYF
j_gene: TRBJ2-3; d_gene: TRBD2; v_gene: TRBV19; len: 16; abundance: .; CDR3nt: TGTGCCAGTAGTATGATAGGTAGCGGGAGCGCAGATACGCAGTATTTT; CDR3aa: CASSMIGSGSADTQYF
j_gene: TRBJ2-2; d_gene: TRBD1; v_gene: TRBV10-3; len: 12; abundance: .; CDR3nt: TGTGCCACAGGACAGGTTTTGGGGGAGCTGTTTTTT; CDR3aa: CATGQVLGELFF
j_gene: TRBJ2-5; d_gene: .; v_gene: TRBV30; len: 13; abundance: few; CDR3nt: TGTGCCTGGATGGTAGGGGCCCGCGAGACCCAGTACTTC; CDR3aa: CAWMVGARETQYF
j_gene: TRBJ2-2; d_gene: TRBD1; v_gene: TRBV2; len: 15; abundance: .; CDR3nt: TGTGCCAGCAGTGGACAGGGGGCGAACACCGGGGAGCTGTTTTTT; CDR3aa: CASSGQGANTGELFF
j_gene: TRBJ2-7; d_gene: .; v_gene: TRBV30; len: 11; abundance: few; CDR3nt: TGTGCCTGGAGTGTCTTGTACGAGCAGTACTTC; CDR3aa: CAWSVLYEQYF
j_gene: TRBJ1-2; d_gene: .; v_gene: TRBV7-2; len: 13; abundance: .; CDR3nt: TGTGCCAGCAGCCCAACACGGGACAAACTACTCGCCTTC; CDR3aa: CASSPTRDKLLAF